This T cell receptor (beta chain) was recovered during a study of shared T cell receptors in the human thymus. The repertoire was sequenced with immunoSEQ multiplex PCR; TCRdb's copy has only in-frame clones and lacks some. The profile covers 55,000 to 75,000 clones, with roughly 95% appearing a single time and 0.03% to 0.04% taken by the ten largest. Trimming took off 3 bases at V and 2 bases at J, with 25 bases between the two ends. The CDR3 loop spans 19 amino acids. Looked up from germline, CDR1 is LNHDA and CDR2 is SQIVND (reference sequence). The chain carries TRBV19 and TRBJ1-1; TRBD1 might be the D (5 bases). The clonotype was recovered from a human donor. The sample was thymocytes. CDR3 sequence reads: CASSIHRERGGNHNTEAFF. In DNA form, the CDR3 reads TGTGCCAGTAGTATCCATCGCGAACGGGGGGGTAATCATAACACTGAAGCTTTCTTT.